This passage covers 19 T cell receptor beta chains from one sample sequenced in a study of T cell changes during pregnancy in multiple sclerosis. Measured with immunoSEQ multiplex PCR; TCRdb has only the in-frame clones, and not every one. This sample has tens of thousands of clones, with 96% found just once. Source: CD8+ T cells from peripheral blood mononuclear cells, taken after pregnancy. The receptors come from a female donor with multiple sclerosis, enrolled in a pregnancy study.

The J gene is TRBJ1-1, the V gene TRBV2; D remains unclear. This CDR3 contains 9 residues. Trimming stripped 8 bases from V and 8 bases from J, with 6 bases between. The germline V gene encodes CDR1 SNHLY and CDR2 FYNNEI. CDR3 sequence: CASGLEAFF. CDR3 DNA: TGTGCCAGCGGGCTAGAAGCTTTCTTT.

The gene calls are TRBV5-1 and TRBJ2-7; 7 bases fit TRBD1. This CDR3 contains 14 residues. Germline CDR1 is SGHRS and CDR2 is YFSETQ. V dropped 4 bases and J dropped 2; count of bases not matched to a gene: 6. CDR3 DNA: TGCGCCAGCAGCGGGGACAGATATCCCTACGAGCAGTACTTC. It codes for CASSGDRYPYEQYF.

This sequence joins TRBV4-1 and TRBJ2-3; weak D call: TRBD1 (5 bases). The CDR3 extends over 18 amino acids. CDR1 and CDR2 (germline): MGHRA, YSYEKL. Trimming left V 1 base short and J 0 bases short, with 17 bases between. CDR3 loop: CASSQAGDSPISTDTQYF. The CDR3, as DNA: TGCGCCAGCAGCCAAGCCGGTGACAGTCCGATTAGCACAGATACGCAGTATTTT.

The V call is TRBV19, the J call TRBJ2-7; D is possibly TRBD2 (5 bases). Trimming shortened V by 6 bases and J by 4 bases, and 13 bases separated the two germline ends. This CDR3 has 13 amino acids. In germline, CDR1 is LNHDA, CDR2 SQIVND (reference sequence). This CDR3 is CASSPTGEYEQYF. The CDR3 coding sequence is TGTGCCAGTAGCCCCACCGGGGAGTACGAGCAGTACTTC.

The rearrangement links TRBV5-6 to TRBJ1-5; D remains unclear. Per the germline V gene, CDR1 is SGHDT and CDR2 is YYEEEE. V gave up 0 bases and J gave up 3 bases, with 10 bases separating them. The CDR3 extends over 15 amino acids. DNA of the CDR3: TGTGCCAGCAGCTTGGCATCCGGGGTCAATCAGCCCCAGCATTTT. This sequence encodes CASSLASGVNQPQHF.

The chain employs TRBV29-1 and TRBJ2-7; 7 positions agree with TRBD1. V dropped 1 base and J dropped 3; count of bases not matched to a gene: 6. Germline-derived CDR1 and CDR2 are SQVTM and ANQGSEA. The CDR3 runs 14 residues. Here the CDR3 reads CSVEAPGQNYEQYF. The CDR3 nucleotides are TGCAGCGTTGAAGCTCCGGGACAGAACTACGAGCAGTACTTC.

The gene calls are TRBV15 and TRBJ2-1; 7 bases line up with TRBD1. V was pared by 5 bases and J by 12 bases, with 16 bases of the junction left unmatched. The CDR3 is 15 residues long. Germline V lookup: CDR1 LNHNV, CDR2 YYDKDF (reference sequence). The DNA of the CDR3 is TGTGCCACCAGCCCCGCCAATGGACAGGCGAAGGGGCAGTTCTTC. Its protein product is CATSPANGQAKGQFF.

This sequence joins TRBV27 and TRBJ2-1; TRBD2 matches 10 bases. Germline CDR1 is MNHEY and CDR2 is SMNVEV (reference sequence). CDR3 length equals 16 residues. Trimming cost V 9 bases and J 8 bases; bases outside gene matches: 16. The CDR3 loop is CASISSGLAILDEQFF. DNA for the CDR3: TGTGCCAGTATCTCCTCGGGACTAGCGATATTAGATGAGCAGTTCTTC.

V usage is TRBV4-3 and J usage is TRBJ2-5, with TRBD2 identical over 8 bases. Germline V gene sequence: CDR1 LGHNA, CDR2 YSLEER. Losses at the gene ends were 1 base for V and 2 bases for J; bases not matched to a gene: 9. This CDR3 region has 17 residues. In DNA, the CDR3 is TGCGCCAGCAGCCAAGGACCCGGGACTAGTGAACAAGAGACCCAGTACTTC. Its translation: CASSQGPGTSEQETQYF.

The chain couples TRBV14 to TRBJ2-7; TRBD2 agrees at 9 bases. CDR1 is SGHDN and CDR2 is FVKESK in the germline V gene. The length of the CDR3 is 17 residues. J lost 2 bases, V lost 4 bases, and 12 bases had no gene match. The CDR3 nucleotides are TGTGCCAGCAGCCGCGGGTCGTGGACTAGCGAAACCTACGAGCAGTACTTC. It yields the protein CASSRGSWTSETYEQYF.

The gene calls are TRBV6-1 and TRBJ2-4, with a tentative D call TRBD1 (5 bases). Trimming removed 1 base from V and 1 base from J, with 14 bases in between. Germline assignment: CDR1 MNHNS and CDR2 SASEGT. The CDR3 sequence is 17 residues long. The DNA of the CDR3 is TGTGCCAGCAGTGAAGAGACAGCTAGGGCGGCCAAAAACATTCAGTACTTC. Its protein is CASSEETARAAKNIQYF.

The CDR3 bases are TGTGCCAGCAGCCCGACAGGGTACCGTGGGGAGCAGTTCTTC. Protein product: CASSPTGYRGEQFF. The genes are TRBV11-3 and TRBJ2-1; TRBD1 aligns across 7 bases. Germline V gene sequence: CDR1 SGHNT, CDR2 YENEEA. V was pared by 5 bases and J by 10 bases, with 11 bases of the junction left unmatched. This CDR3 is 14 amino acids long.

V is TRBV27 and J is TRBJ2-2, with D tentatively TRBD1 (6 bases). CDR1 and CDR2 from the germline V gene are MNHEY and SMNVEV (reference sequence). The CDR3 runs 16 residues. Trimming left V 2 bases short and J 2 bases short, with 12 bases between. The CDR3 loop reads CASSLADRLNTGELFF. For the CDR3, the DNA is TGTGCCAGCAGTTTAGCGGACAGATTAAACACCGGGGAGCTGTTTTTT.

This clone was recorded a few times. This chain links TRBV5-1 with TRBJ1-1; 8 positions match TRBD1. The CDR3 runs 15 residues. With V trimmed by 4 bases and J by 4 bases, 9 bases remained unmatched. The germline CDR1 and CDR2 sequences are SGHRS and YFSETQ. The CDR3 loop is CASSAGQGLGTEAFF. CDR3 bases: TGCGCCAGCAGCGCCGGACAGGGTCTGGGCACTGAAGCTTTCTTT.

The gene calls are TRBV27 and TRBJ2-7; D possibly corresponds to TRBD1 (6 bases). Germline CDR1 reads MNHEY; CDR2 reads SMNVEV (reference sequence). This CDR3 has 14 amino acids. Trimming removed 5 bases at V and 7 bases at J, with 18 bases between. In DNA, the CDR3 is TGTGCCAGCAGTGTTTTCAGGGACACTCGGGAGCAGTACTTC. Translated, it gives CASSVFRDTREQYF.

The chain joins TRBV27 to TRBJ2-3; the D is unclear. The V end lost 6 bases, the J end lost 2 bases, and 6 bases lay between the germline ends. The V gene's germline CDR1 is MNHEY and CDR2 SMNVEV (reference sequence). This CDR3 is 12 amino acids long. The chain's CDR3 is CASSSITDTQYF. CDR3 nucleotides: TGTGCCAGCAGCTCTATCACAGATACGCAGTATTTT.

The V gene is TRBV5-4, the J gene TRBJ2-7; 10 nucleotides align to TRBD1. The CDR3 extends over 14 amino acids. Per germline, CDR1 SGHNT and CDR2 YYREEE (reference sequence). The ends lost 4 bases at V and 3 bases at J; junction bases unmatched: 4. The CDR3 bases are TGTGCCAGCAGCCACCGGGACAGGGGCTACGAGCAGTACTTC. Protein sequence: CASSHRDRGYEQYF. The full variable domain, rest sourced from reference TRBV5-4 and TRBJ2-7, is ETGVTQSPTHLIKTRGQQVTLRCSSQSGHNTVSWYQQALGQGPQFIFQYYREEENGRGNFPPRFSGLQFPNYSSELNVNALELDDSALYLCASSHRDRGYEQYFGPGTRLTVT.

The CDR3 bases are TGTGCCAGCAGCTTAGGGGGGGACACTGAAGCTTTCTTT. Translating gives CASSLGGDTEAFF. The chain is built from TRBV7-9 and TRBJ1-1, with a possible D match to TRBD1 (5 bases). The ends were cut back, 1 base at V and 3 bases at J, with 6 bases in the middle. CDR3 length: 13 amino acids. Germline loops: CDR1 SEHNR, CDR2 FQNEAQ (reference sequence).

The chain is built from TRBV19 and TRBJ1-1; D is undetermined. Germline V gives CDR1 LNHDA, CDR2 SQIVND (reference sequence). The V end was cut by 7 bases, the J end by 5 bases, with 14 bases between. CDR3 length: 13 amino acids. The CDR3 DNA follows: TGTGCCAGTACCGATTGGACGGGGACTGAAGCTTTCTTT. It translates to CASTDWTGTEAFF.